The clone carrying this T cell receptor beta chain was counted at least ten times. The sample is drawn from a study of T-cell reconstitution after alpha-beta-depleted transplantation in children. This CDR3 region has 15 residues. Trimming cost V 4 bases and J 5 bases; bases outside gene matches: 5. Per germline, CDR1 MNHEY and CDR2 SVGAGI. Unique molecular identifiers were incorporated during preparation of the TCRbeta library. TCRdb independently ran MiXCR on the PCR reads; one entry per CDR3 protein. The sample has 7,000 to 9,500 distinct CDR3 sequences, approximately 11% seen once. This sequence joins TRBV6-5 and TRBJ2-2; 9 bases align to TRBD1. The sequence was collected from a patient aged 2-15 years who had a stem cell transplant for inherited bone marrow failure, so the T cells may come from the graft donor. The specimen comprised PBMCs, mostly from graft donor cells, sampled 60 days after TCRalphabeta/CD19-depleted stem cell transplant. Here the CDR3 reads CASSWGQGRTGELFF. DNA for the CDR3: TGTGCCAGCAGTTGGGGACAGGGCCGTACCGGGGAGCTGTTTTTT.